This passage covers 9 T cell receptor beta chains from one sample sequenced in a study of shared clonotypes between healthy human individuals. Some clones are missing from TCRdb's copy, which holds only in-frame ones; the method was immunoSEQ multiplex PCR. The table records about 490,000 clones, approximately 79% of them present only once. The source material was PBMCs. Receptor source: a woman in her 40s in good health. Some clones in this sample may be carry-over from other donors' samples.

J is TRBJ2-7 and V is TRBV7-2; 10 bases map to TRBD2. The germline V gene encodes CDR1 SGHTA and CDR2 FQGNSA. The CDR3 spans 16 residues. Trimming removed 5 bases from V and 4 bases from J; junction bases left unmatched: 11. CDR3 DNA sequence: TGTGCCAGCAGCCCCCGACGGACTAGCGGATCATACGAGCAGTACTTC. Translated: CASSPRRTSGSYEQYF.

The chain carries TRBV28 and TRBJ1-2; tentative D call: TRBD1 (5 bases). Germline lookup yields CDR1 MDHEN and CDR2 SYDVKM. Between the trimmed V and J ends, which lost 7 bases and 4 bases, there was a span of 19 bases. The CDR3 runs to 15 residues. CDR3 region: CASTPPGRIAYGYTF. CDR3 nucleotides: TGTGCCAGCACCCCCCCGGGGCGAATAGCCTATGGCTACACCTTC.

The V gene is TRBV19, the J gene TRBJ1-1; perhaps TRBD1 as D (5 bases). Germline V gene lookup returns CDR1 LNHDA and CDR2 SQIVND (reference sequence). This CDR3 has 17 amino acids. V shed 7 bases and J shed 0 bases, with 21 bases lying between them. The CDR3 loop reads CASTMGVRVEVNTEAFF. The CDR3 region has the DNA TGTGCCAGTACCATGGGGGTTCGTGTGGAAGTGAACACTGAAGCTTTCTTT. Based on the CDR3 plus reference TRBV19 and TRBJ1-1, the full variable domain is DGGITQSPKYLFRKEGQNVTLSCEQNLNHDAMYWYRQDPGQGLRLIYYSQIVNDFQKGDIAEGYSVSREKKESFPLTVTSAQKNPTAFYLCASTMGVRVEVNTEAFFGQGTRLTVV.

This clone appeared a few times. The chain carries TRBV19 and TRBJ2-1; 15 bases are shared with TRBD2. Germline assignment: CDR1 LNHDA and CDR2 SQIVND (reference sequence). With V trimmed by 7 bases and J by 6 bases, 7 bases remained unmatched. The CDR3 length is 16 residues. The CDR3 DNA sequence: TGTGCCAGTACAGGGGGACTAGCGGGAGGTCGCAATGAGCAGTTCTTC. Translated, it gives CASTGGLAGGRNEQFF.

In DNA, the CDR3 is TGTGCCATCAGGACTAGCGGGACAGGTGCCCATGAGCAGTTCTTC. Its translation: CAIRTSGTGAHEQFF. The chain links TRBV10-3 to TRBJ2-1; 11 bases map to TRBD2. The germline CDR1 and CDR2 sequences are ENHRY and SYGVKD. This CDR3 is 15 amino acids long. With 6 bases clipped from V and 8 bases from J, the junction kept 9 bases outside the gene matches.

The V gene is TRBV7-9, the J gene TRBJ2-4; either TRBD1 or TRBD2 may supply D (6 bases each). The CDR3 runs 15 residues. CDR1 and CDR2 (germline): SEHNR, FQNEAQ (reference sequence). V was shortened by 4 bases and J by 8 bases, with 18 bases between the two germline ends. Here the CDR3 reads CASSSTRGGKYIQYF. The CDR3 nucleotides are TGTGCCAGCAGCTCCACCAGGGGAGGTAAATACATTCAGTACTTC. The entire variable domain, with the rest obtained from reference TRBV7-9 and TRBJ2-4, is as follows: DTGVSQNPRHKITKRGQNVTFRCDPISEHNRLYWYRQTLGQGPEFLTYFQNEAQLEKSRLLSDRFSAERPKGSFSTLEIQRTEQGDSAMYLCASSSTRGGKYIQYFGAGTRLSVL.

The chain is built from TRBV7-3 and TRBJ2-3; TRBD2 aligns across 10 bases. The J segment lost 4 bases and the V segment lost 5 bases, leaving 9 bases of the junction unmatched. CDR1 and CDR2 (germline): SGHTA, FQGTGA. The CDR3 has 16 residues. CDR3 sequence (DNA): TGTGCCAGCAGCCCGTTAGCGGGAGGTTACGCAGATACGCAGTATTTT. Encoded protein: CASSPLAGGYADTQYF.

The J gene is TRBJ2-7, the V gene TRBV5-1; 11 nucleotides align to TRBD2. The germline CDR1 and CDR2 sequences are SGHRS and YFSETQ. V was pared by 4 bases and J by 1 base, with 10 bases of the junction left unmatched. The length of the CDR3 is 17 residues. CDR3 nucleotides: TGCGCCAGCAGCCGACAACCTATAGCGGGAGGGTCCTACGAGCAGTACTTC. Translated, it gives CASSRQPIAGGSYEQYF.

The chain is built from TRBV5-1 and TRBJ2-1; tentatively, D is TRBD2 (5 bases). The ends were cut back, 0 bases at V and 4 bases at J, with 11 bases in the middle. This CDR3 is built from 15 residues. Germline-derived CDR1 and CDR2 are SGHRS and YFSETQ. The DNA of the CDR3 is TGCGCCAGCAGCTTGGAGGGTAGCGAATACAATGAGCAGTTCTTC. Translated: CASSLEGSEYNEQFF.